The 14 T cell receptor beta chains reported below all come from one sample, sequenced in a study of blood T cell repertoires in COVID-19. Measured with immunoSEQ multiplex PCR; TCRdb has only the in-frame clones, and not every one. This sample has about 26,000 clones, with around 91% found just once. Sequences were obtained from peripheral blood. These receptors were taken from a woman aged 55-70 years with active COVID-19.

The J gene is TRBJ2-1, the V gene TRBV28; 8 nucleotides match TRBD2. Germline V lookup: CDR1 MDHEN, CDR2 SYDVKM. The CDR3 has 16 residues. The CDR3 is CASRGAGDTSYNEQFF. As DNA, the CDR3 is TGTGCTAGCCGGGGAGCGGGAGATACGTCCTACAATGAGCAGTTCTTC.

This clone was detected once. The CDR3 region is CASSRGFPTGELFF. CDR3 in DNA: TGTGCCAGCAGTAGAGGCTTTCCCACCGGGGAGCTGTTTTTT. This rearrangement joins TRBV6-5 to TRBJ2-2; no definite D call. The germline CDR1 and CDR2 sequences are MNHEY and SVGAGI. Between the trimmed V and J ends, which lost 5 bases and 4 bases, there was a span of 11 bases. The CDR3 extends over 14 amino acids.

The chain links TRBV7-2 to TRBJ2-5, with unresolved D. CDR3 length equals 15 residues. V lost 0 bases to trimming and J lost 1 base, with 9 bases between them. Germline values: CDR1 SGHTA, CDR2 FQGNSA. The CDR3 protein is CASSLAPAVQETQYF. CDR3 nucleotides: TGTGCCAGCAGCTTAGCGCCGGCGGTCCAAGAGACCCAGTACTTC.

The CDR3 region has the DNA TGTGCCAGTAGAGAGACTAGCGGTACACAAGAGACCCAGTACTTC. It is translated as CASRETSGTQETQYF. This rearrangement joins TRBV19 to TRBJ2-5; 9 positions agree with TRBD2. Germline CDR1 reads LNHDA; CDR2 reads SQIVND (reference sequence). This CDR3 has 15 amino acids. The V segment lost 6 bases and the J segment 2 bases; nucleotides outside the gene matches: 7.

The chain links TRBV18 to TRBJ1-1; D remains ambiguous. V was pared by 3 bases and J by 1 base, with 9 bases between. This CDR3 is built from 14 residues. Germline V gene sequence: CDR1 KGHSH, CDR2 LQKENI. The CDR3: CASSPTRENTEAFF. The CDR3 bases are TGTGCCAGCTCACCGACGAGGGAGAACACTGAAGCTTTCTTT. Full variable domain (remainder filled in from reference TRBV18 and TRBJ1-1): NAGVMQNPRHLVRRRGQEARLRCSPMKGHSHVYWYRQLPEEGLKFMVYLQKENIIDESGMPKERFSAEFPKEGPSILRIQQVVRGDSAAYFCASSPTRENTEAFFGQGTRLTVV.

In DNA, the CDR3 is TGTGCCAGCAGTGAAGGTCTAGCCCCCTACAATGAGCAGTTCTTC. Amino acid sequence: CASSEGLAPYNEQFF. V is TRBV2 and J is TRBJ2-1; maybe TRBD2 (5 bases). The ends were cut back, 1 base at V and 2 bases at J, with 9 bases in the middle. Germline lookup yields CDR1 SNHLY and CDR2 FYNNEI. The CDR3 is 15 amino acids.

The chain links TRBV27 to TRBJ2-5; D not resolved. The germline V gene encodes CDR1 MNHEY and CDR2 SMNVEV (reference sequence). The V end was cut by 0 bases, the J end by 4 bases, with 6 bases between. The CDR3 is 13 residues long. The CDR3 coding sequence is TGTGCCAGCAGTTTATCTCTAGGAGAGACCCAGTACTTC. This codes for CASSLSLGETQYF.

V is TRBV5-1 and J is TRBJ2-3; maybe TRBD2 (5 bases). The CDR3 runs 14 residues. From germline, CDR1 is SGHRS and CDR2 YFSETQ. Trimming took 3 bases from V and 6 from J, leaving 14 bases between them. CDR3: CASSSLLATDTQYF. CDR3 DNA: TGCGCCAGCAGCTCCCTGCTAGCTACTGATACGCAGTATTTT.

The genes are TRBV5-1 and TRBJ2-3; 8 bases match TRBD1. After removal of 2 bases from V and 4 bases from J, the junction contained 3 bases not matched to a gene. There are 14 residues in the CDR3. Germline V gives CDR1 SGHRS, CDR2 YFSETQ. In nucleotides, the CDR3 is TGCGCCAGCAGCTTTCAGGGGGCCCCAGATACGCAGTATTTT. It yields the protein CASSFQGAPDTQYF.

The chain uses TRBV4-1 and TRBJ1-4; D remains ambiguous. Germline values: CDR1 MGHRA, CDR2 YSYEKL. This CDR3 region has 17 residues. Trimming shortened V by 3 bases and J by 3 bases, and 17 bases separated the two germline ends. The CDR3 protein is CASSQGSRSGSNEKLFF. CDR3 in DNA: TGCGCCAGCAGCCAGGGGAGCCGGTCGGGGTCTAATGAAAAACTGTTTTTT.

V gene TRBV7-9 combines with J gene TRBJ1-2; 9 bases map to TRBD1. Germline CDR1 and CDR2: SEHNR and FQNEAQ (reference sequence). J gave up 7 bases and V 5 bases, and 8 bases lay outside the gene matches. This CDR3 is 14 amino acids long. In DNA, the CDR3 is TGTGCCAGCAGCCCCCGGACAGGGGCTGGTGGCTACACCTTC. Amino acids: CASSPRTGAGGYTF.

The chain couples TRBV2 to TRBJ1-1, with no clear D. The germline CDR1 and CDR2 sequences are SNHLY and FYNNEI. V lost 8 bases, J lost 1 base, and 14 bases lay in between. The CDR3 totals 14 residues. The CDR3 coding sequence is TGTGCCAGCCGCCGTCGAGGGCAGAACACTGAAGCTTTCTTT. Translating it yields CASRRRGQNTEAFF.

The chain couples TRBV7-6 to TRBJ2-1; weak D call: TRBD1 (6 bases). The CDR3 has 15 amino acids. V lost 0 bases and J lost 8, with 14 bases in between. Germline values: CDR1 SGHVS, CDR2 FNYEAQ. Written as DNA, the CDR3 is TGTGCCAGCAGCTTAGCGACGGCCAGGGGCTATGAGCAGTTCTTC. Protein product: CASSLATARGYEQFF.

The CDR3 region has the DNA TGTGCCAGTACCTCCTTCGCGGGGTTGGTCCCCAACGTCCTGACTTTC. Amino acid sequence: CASTSFAGLVPNVLTF. V is TRBV19 and J is TRBJ2-6, with D perhaps TRBD2 (6 bases). Trimming left V 7 bases short and J 8 bases short, with 21 bases between. The CDR3 runs 16 residues. Looked up from germline, CDR1 is LNHDA and CDR2 is SQIVND (reference sequence).